This TCR beta chain came from a study of T cells in Graves' hyperthyroidism and ophthalmopathy. Across the study: Before any treatment, at initial diagnosis, peripheral blood was collected.

J gave up 3 bases and V 1 base, and 3 bases lay outside the gene matches. The CDR3 has 16 residues. CDR1 and CDR2 (germline): LGHDT, YNNKEL (reference sequence). With regard to this clonotype: The antigen is undetermined.

Active moderate-to-severe ophthalmopathy, Clinical Activity Score at least 3, NOSPECS at least 4, under 3 months' duration. Points from the study as a whole: In validation, the model predicted ophthalmopathy. These predictions came a median 6.5 months before onset. Separating ophthalmopathy from stable hyperthyroidism was achieved by a 13 V-J model.

Amplified TCR beta CDR3 regions came from RNA transcripts. The primer set for the first-round RT-PCR of the TCR CDR3 was HTBI. Using its own MiXCR run on the multiplex PCR reads, TCRdb lists one record per CDR3 protein. Here the sample spans about 640,000 distinct CDR3 sequences, less than 25% being singletons. This TCR derives from a young man with Graves' ophthalmopathy. V and J are TRBV3-1 and TRBJ2-3, with 11 bases identical to TRBD2. Sequenced: blood. The CDR3 sequence is CASSQATSGMTDTQYF. For the CDR3, the DNA is TGTGCCAGCAGCCAAGCGACTAGCGGGATGACAGATACGCAGTATTTT.